This T cell receptor (beta chain) comes out of a study of blood T cell repertoires in COVID-19. Study-wide background: Nucleic acid was either cDNA or gDNA, and it came from T cells, B-cell-depleted T cells, or PBMCs.

The CDR3 extends over 16 amino acids. CDR1 and CDR2 (germline): MRHNA, SNTAGT. The V end lost 6 bases, the J end lost 3 bases, and 17 bases lay between the germline ends. TCRdb keeps only in-frame clones here, not all; method: immunoSEQ multiplex PCR. The sample includes 200,000 to 250,000 clones, approximately 86% of them seen just once. Seattle participants joined during active infection and were tracked over time. The sequence came from a woman aged 45-60 years with COVID-19, enrolled during active disease. The V and J genes are TRBV6-4 and TRBJ2-2; D is possibly TRBD1 (5 bases). Sequencing was performed on peripheral blood. CDR3 DNA: TGTGCCAGCAGCCTGTCCCAAGGGGCATACACCGGGGAGCTGTTTTTT. It specifies CASSLSQGAYTGELFF.